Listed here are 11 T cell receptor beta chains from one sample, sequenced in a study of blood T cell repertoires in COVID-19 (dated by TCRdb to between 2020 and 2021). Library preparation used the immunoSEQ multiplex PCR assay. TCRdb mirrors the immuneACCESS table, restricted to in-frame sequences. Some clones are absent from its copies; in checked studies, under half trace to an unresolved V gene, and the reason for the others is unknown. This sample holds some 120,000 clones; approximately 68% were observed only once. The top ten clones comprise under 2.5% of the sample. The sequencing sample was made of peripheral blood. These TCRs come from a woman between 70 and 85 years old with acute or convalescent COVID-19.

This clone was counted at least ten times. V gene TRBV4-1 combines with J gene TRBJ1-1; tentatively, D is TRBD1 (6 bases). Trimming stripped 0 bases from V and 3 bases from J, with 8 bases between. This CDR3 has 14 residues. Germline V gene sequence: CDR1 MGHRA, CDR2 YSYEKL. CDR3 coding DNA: TGCGCCAGCAGCCAAGATGGGACACACACTGAAGCTTTCTTT. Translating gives CASSQDGTHTEAFF.

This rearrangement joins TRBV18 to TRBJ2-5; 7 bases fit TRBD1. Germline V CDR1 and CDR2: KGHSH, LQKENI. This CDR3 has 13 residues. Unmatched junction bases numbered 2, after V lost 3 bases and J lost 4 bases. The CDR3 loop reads CASSPAGGETQYF. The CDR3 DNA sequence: TGTGCCAGCTCACCGGCAGGGGGAGAGACCCAGTACTTC.

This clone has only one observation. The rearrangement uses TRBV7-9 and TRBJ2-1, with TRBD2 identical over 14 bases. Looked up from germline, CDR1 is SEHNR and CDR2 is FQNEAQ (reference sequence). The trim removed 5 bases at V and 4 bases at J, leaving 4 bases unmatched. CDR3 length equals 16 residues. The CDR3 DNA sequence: TGTGCCAGCAGCGTCCGACTAGCGGGGGGGTACAATGAGCAGTTCTTC. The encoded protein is CASSVRLAGGYNEQFF.

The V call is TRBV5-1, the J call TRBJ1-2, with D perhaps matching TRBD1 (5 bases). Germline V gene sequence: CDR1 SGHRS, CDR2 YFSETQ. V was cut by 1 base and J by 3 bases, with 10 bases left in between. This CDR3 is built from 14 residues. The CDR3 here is CASSLQEGDYGYTF. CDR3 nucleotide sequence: TGCGCCAGCAGCTTGCAGGAAGGGGACTATGGCTACACCTTC.

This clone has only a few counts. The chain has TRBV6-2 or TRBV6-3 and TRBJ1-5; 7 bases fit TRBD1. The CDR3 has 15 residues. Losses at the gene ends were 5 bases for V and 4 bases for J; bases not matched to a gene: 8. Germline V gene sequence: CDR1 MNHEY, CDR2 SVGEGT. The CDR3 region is CASSPVTGFNQPQHF. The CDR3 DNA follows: TGTGCCAGCAGTCCGGTGACAGGGTTTAATCAGCCCCAGCATTTT.

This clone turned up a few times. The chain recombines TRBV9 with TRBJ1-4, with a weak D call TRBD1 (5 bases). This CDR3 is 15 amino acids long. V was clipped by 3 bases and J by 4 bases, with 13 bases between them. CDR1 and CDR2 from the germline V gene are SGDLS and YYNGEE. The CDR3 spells CASSATGFLNEKLFF. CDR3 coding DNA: TGTGCCAGCAGCGCAACAGGCTTCCTTAATGAAAAACTGTTTTTT.

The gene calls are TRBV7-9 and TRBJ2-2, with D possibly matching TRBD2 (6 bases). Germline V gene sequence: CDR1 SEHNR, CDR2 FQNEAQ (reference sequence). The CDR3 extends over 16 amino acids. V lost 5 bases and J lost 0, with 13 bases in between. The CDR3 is CASSIMGGTNTGELFF. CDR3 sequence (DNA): TGTGCCAGCAGCATTATGGGGGGAACGAACACCGGGGAGCTGTTTTTT. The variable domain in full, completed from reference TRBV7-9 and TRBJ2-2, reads DTGVSQNPRHKITKRGQNVTFRCDPISEHNRLYWYRQTLGQGPEFLTYFQNEAQLEKSRLLSDRFSAERPKGSFSTLEIQRTEQGDSAMYLCASSIMGGTNTGELFFGEGSRLTVL.

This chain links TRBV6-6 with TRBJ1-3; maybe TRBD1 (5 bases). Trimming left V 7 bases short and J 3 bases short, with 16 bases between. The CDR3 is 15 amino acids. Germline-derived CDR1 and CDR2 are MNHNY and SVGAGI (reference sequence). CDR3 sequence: CASTFAVGGGNTIYF. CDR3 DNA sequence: TGTGCCAGCACTTTCGCGGTGGGGGGTGGAAACACCATATATTTT.

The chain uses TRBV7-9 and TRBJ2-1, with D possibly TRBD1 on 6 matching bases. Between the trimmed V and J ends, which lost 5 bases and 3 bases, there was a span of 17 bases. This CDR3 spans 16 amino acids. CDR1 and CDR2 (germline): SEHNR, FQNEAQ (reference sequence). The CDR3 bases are TGTGCCAGCAGCCCCCAAGGGGGAATGGACTACAATGAGCAGTTCTTC. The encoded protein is CASSPQGGMDYNEQFF.

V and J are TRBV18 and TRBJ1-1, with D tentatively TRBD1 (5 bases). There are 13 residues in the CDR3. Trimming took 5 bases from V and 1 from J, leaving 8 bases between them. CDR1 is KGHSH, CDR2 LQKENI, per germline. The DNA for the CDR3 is TGTGCCAGCTCATCCGGACAGAACACTGAAGCTTTCTTT. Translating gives CASSSGQNTEAFF.

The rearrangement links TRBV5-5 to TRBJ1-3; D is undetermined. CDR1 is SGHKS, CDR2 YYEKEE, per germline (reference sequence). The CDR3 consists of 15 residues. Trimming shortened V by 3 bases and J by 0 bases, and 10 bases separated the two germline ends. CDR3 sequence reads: CASSSRGDSGNTIYF. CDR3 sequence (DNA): TGTGCCAGCAGCTCCCGGGGAGACTCTGGAAACACCATATATTTT.